These 29 T cell receptor beta chains came from one sample sequenced in a study of shared clonotypes between healthy human individuals. Generated by immunoSEQ multiplex PCR, the TCRdb table keeps only in-frame clones and is missing some. The sample shows hundreds of thousands of clones, approximately 96% of them seen only once. Naive CD8 cells lacked CD45RO and underwent positive selection for CCR7, leaving out terminally differentiated effector memory CD45RA+ cells. Sequencing input: naive CD8+ T cells sorted from blood. Every receptor here comes from a woman aged 25 to 39 in good health.

The chain combines TRBV10-2 with TRBJ2-7; the match to TRBD2 covers 14 bases. This CDR3 is built from 14 residues. The V gene's germline CDR1 is WSHSY and CDR2 SAAADI. V shed 5 bases and J 6 bases; nucleotides not matched to a gene: 3. CDR3 protein: CASSSGLAGAEQYF. The DNA for the CDR3 is TGCGCCAGCAGTTCGGGACTAGCGGGAGCCGAGCAGTACTTC.

The genes are TRBV4-1 and TRBJ2-1, with 11 nucleotides matching TRBD2. The CDR3 loop spans 16 amino acids. V was pared by 3 bases and J by 4 bases, with 5 bases of the junction left unmatched. Germline V gene sequence: CDR1 MGHRA, CDR2 YSYEKL. CDR3 sequence: CASSQTGLAVYNEQFF. CDR3 nucleotide sequence: TGCGCCAGCAGCCAGACGGGACTAGCGGTTTACAATGAGCAGTTCTTC.

The chain employs TRBV27 and TRBJ1-1; the D is unclear. CDR3 length equals 13 residues. The V gene's germline CDR1 is MNHEY and CDR2 SMNVEV (reference sequence). Trimming stripped 0 bases from V and 8 bases from J, with 10 bases between. The CDR3 DNA sequence: TGTGCCAGCAGTTTATCAAATGTTAAGGAAGCTTTCTTT. It translates to CASSLSNVKEAFF.

The chain has TRBV11-3 and TRBJ1-1; D ambiguous. V lost 3 bases, J lost 2 bases, and 7 bases lay in between. Germline values: CDR1 SGHNT, CDR2 YENEEA. The CDR3 is 13 residues long. The CDR3: CASSFTVNTEAFF. The DNA for the CDR3 is TGTGCCAGCAGCTTTACAGTTAACACTGAAGCTTTCTTT.

The V gene is TRBV13, the J gene TRBJ1-1; D is unclear. V lost 1 base, J lost 4 bases, and 19 bases lay in between. The V gene's germline CDR1 is PRHDT and CDR2 FYEKMQ (reference sequence). This CDR3 spans 17 amino acids. DNA of the CDR3: TGTGCCAGCAGCTTAGAGGTCGGACCACAATGGGCCACTGAAGCTTTCTTT. This encodes CASSLEVGPQWATEAFF.

The chain combines TRBV6-5 with TRBJ1-1; TRBD1 agrees at 8 bases. The germline CDR1 and CDR2 sequences are MNHEY and SVGAGI. Trimming took 2 bases from V and 1 from J; bases not matched to a gene: 6. This CDR3 contains 16 residues. The CDR3 loop is CASSYLSGTGNTEAFF. DNA of the CDR3: TGTGCCAGCAGTTACCTTTCCGGGACAGGGAACACTGAAGCTTTCTTT.

The chain combines TRBV5-5 with TRBJ2-7; D uncertain. The CDR3 is 13 amino acids. V was cut by 0 bases and J by 3 bases, with 7 bases left in between. Germline V gene sequence: CDR1 SGHKS, CDR2 YYEKEE (reference sequence). The CDR3 DNA is TGTGCCAGCAGCTTGGACAGCTACTACGAGCAGTACTTC. This encodes CASSLDSYYEQYF.

The chain uses TRBV5-5 and TRBJ1-5; no firm D call. This CDR3 region has 15 residues. V was clipped by 3 bases and J by 0 bases, with 10 bases between them. CDR1 is SGHKS and CDR2 is YYEKEE in the germline V gene (reference sequence). CDR3 DNA sequence: TGTGCCAGCAGCTCATGGAGGGATAGCAATCAGCCCCAGCATTTT. Residues: CASSSWRDSNQPQHF.

This chain uses TRBV27 with TRBJ2-1; D uncertain. CDR3 length equals 13 residues. The V end lost 6 bases, the J end lost 4 bases, and 10 bases lay between the germline ends. Looked up from germline, CDR1 is MNHEY and CDR2 is SMNVEV (reference sequence). The CDR3 region has the DNA TGTGCCAGCAGCTACAGCGAGTACAATGAGCAGTTCTTC. It codes for CASSYSEYNEQFF.

V is TRBV5-1 and J is TRBJ1-1, with TRBD1 matching 9 bases. CDR3 length: 15 amino acids. CDR1 and CDR2 (germline): SGHRS, YFSETQ. J lost 4 bases, V lost 3 bases, and 7 bases had no gene match. In nucleotides, the CDR3 is TGCGCCAGCAGCTCCCGGACAGGGGAGATCACTGAAGCTTTCTTT. Protein: CASSSRTGEITEAFF.

The rearrangement links TRBV27 to TRBJ2-2, with D uncertain. This CDR3 is 14 amino acids long. The germline V gene encodes CDR1 MNHEY and CDR2 SMNVEV (reference sequence). The V end was cut by 2 bases, the J end by 1 base, with 5 bases between. The CDR3 loop reads CASSLPQNTGELFF. The CDR3 DNA follows: TGTGCCAGCAGTTTACCTCAGAACACCGGGGAGCTGTTTTTT.

The J gene is TRBJ2-7, the V gene TRBV7-9, with TRBD2 matching over 13 bases. Germline assignment: CDR1 SEHNR and CDR2 FQNEAQ (reference sequence). The CDR3 is 14 residues long. With V trimmed by 5 bases and J by 5 bases, 3 bases remained unmatched. The CDR3 DNA reads TGTGCCAGCAGCCTCGGACTAGCGGGAGACGAGCAGTACTTC. It codes for CASSLGLAGDEQYF.

The chain recombines TRBV11-2 with TRBJ2-1; 7 positions agree with TRBD2. Losses at the gene ends were 1 base for V and 9 bases for J; bases not matched to a gene: 12. CDR1 SGHAT and CDR2 FQNNGV come from the germline V gene. The CDR3 runs 16 residues. Here the CDR3 DNA reads TGTGCCAGCAGCTTAGTCCGCGGTTCTAGCGGCGGTGAGCAGTTCTTC. Translation: CASSLVRGSSGGEQFF.

The chain couples TRBV27 to TRBJ1-1; perhaps TRBD1 as D (5 bases). This CDR3 has 16 residues. The V gene's germline CDR1 is MNHEY and CDR2 SMNVEV (reference sequence). Trimming left V 5 bases short and J 3 bases short, with 19 bases between. CDR3 nucleotide sequence: TGTGCCAGCAGTCGCGCGGGGGTTATGATGCACACTGAAGCTTTCTTT. This codes for CASSRAGVMMHTEAFF.

This clone was counted a single time. The chain has TRBV27 and TRBJ2-7; 8 bases are a match to TRBD2. Germline CDR1 and CDR2: MNHEY and SMNVEV (reference sequence). This CDR3 has 14 amino acids. V lost 9 bases, J lost 5 bases, and 12 bases stayed unmatched. The CDR3 is CASYPDGGRHEQYF. DNA for the CDR3: TGTGCCAGTTACCCTGACGGCGGGAGGCACGAGCAGTACTTC.

V gene TRBV28 combines with J gene TRBJ1-1; no reliable D call. Germline assignment: CDR1 MDHEN and CDR2 SYDVKM. The CDR3 extends over 15 amino acids. Trimming shortened V by 6 bases and J by 3 bases, and 17 bases separated the two germline ends. The CDR3 here is CASSPAPPADTEAFF. In DNA, the CDR3 is TGTGCCAGCAGCCCGGCCCCGCCGGCTGACACTGAAGCTTTCTTT.

V is TRBV30 and J is TRBJ2-7; TRBD1 aligns across 11 bases. This CDR3 has 14 residues. After removal of 1 base from V and 5 bases from J, the junction contained 4 bases not matched to a gene. In germline, CDR1 is GTSNPN, CDR2 SVGIG (reference sequence). Written as DNA, the CDR3 is TGTGCCTGGAGTGGGGGACAGGGGGGGAACGAGCAGTACTTC. Translation: CAWSGGQGGNEQYF.

This clone appeared a single time. The gene calls are TRBV28 and TRBJ2-3; D is possibly TRBD1 or TRBD2 (5 bases each). The CDR3 contains 14 residues. Per the germline V gene, CDR1 is MDHEN and CDR2 is SYDVKM. V was shortened by 6 bases and J by 4 bases, with 14 bases between the two germline ends. The CDR3 sequence: CASRPWDGSDTQYF. The CDR3, as DNA: TGTGCCAGCAGACCTTGGGACGGATCAGATACGCAGTATTTT.

The V and J genes are TRBV25-1 and TRBJ2-1; D gene uncertain. The CDR3 length is 13 residues. Trimming pared 6 bases from V and 8 bases from J, leaving 14 bases between. Germline lookup yields CDR1 MGHDK and CDR2 SYGVNS. The CDR3 DNA follows: TGTGCCAGCAGGGACGGAAGGTTGGATGAGCAGTTCTTC. Encoded protein: CASRDGRLDEQFF.

V usage is TRBV6-4 and J usage is TRBJ2-2; D might be TRBD2 (7 bases). This CDR3 region has 18 residues. The germline V and J ends were trimmed by 4 bases and 1 base, with 19 bases remaining between them. In germline, CDR1 is MRHNA, CDR2 SNTAGT. The CDR3 nucleotides read TGTGCCAGCAGTGGCGAACAGGGCGGGAGCTTGAACACCGGGGAGCTGTTTTTT. Its protein is CASSGEQGGSLNTGELFF.

The gene calls are TRBV27 and TRBJ2-5, with a tentative D call TRBD1 (6 bases). This CDR3 has 11 residues. CDR1 is MNHEY, CDR2 SMNVEV, per germline (reference sequence). V was trimmed by 4 bases and J by 13 bases, leaving 13 bases between them. The CDR3 reads CASSSTGFLYF. The CDR3 DNA reads as TGTGCCAGCAGTTCGACAGGATTTTTGTACTTC.

The chain recombines TRBV7-9 with TRBJ2-1, with D unclear. Germline assignment: CDR1 SEHNR and CDR2 FQNEAQ (reference sequence). CDR3 length: 12 amino acids. V was trimmed by 2 bases and J by 8 bases, leaving 7 bases between them. CDR3 bases: TGTGCCAGCAGCTTAAGTCTGGATGAGCAGTTCTTC. Translating gives CASSLSLDEQFF.

The chain carries TRBV28 and TRBJ1-5, with 8 bases lining up with TRBD1. This CDR3 spans 18 amino acids. In germline, CDR1 is MDHEN, CDR2 SYDVKM. V dropped 6 bases and J dropped 6; count of bases not matched to a gene: 19. CDR3 sequence reads: CASSLGLGQGLGPQPQHF. CDR3 DNA sequence: TGTGCCAGCAGCTTAGGTCTAGGACAGGGTTTGGGTCCTCAGCCCCAGCATTTT.

In DNA form, the CDR3 reads TGTGCCAGCAACTCCGACAGGGGCCCCTACGAGCAGTACTTC. Translated, it gives CASNSDRGPYEQYF. The chain links TRBV28 to TRBJ2-7; 8 bases agree with TRBD1. The CDR3 is 14 amino acids. CDR1 is MDHEN and CDR2 is SYDVKM in the germline V gene. V was pared by 7 bases and J by 2 bases, with 7 bases of the junction left unmatched.

Of note for this clone: Other DNA sequences of this sample code for an identical CDR3. J is TRBJ2-7 and V is TRBV27; D perhaps matches TRBD2 (5 bases). Looked up from germline, CDR1 is MNHEY and CDR2 is SMNVEV (reference sequence). The germline V and J ends were trimmed by 4 bases and 1 base, with 8 bases remaining between them. The CDR3 runs to 13 residues. The CDR3 region is CASSSSGSYEQYF. The CDR3 nucleotides are TGTGCCAGCAGTTCCAGCGGATCCTACGAGCAGTACTTC.

J is TRBJ1-2 and V is TRBV5-4, with D possibly matching TRBD1 (6 bases). This CDR3 region has 15 residues. The V gene lost 4 bases and the J gene lost 2 bases, with 15 bases spanning the gap. The germline CDR1 and CDR2 sequences are SGHNT and YYREEE (reference sequence). This chain's CDR3 is CASSIGQTVNYGYTF. CDR3 coding DNA: TGTGCCAGCAGCATCGGACAGACCGTAAACTATGGCTACACCTTC.

CDR3 bases: TGTGCCAGCAGCTTCGGGACTGCAGAGCAGTACTTC. Encoded protein: CASSFGTAEQYF. The V call is TRBV7-9, the J call TRBJ2-7; perhaps TRBD2 as D (6 bases). The V and J ends lost 3 bases and 7 bases respectively, with 10 bases between them. There are 12 residues in the CDR3. Germline V gene data show CDR1 as SEHNR and CDR2 as FQNEAQ (reference sequence).

The chain combines TRBV4-1 with TRBJ1-1; D unresolved. In germline, CDR1 is MGHRA, CDR2 YSYEKL. Trimming left V 3 bases short and J 3 bases short, with 11 bases between. CDR3 length: 14 amino acids. The CDR3 region is CASSQIGLDTEAFF. The CDR3 coding sequence is TGCGCCAGCAGCCAGATAGGGTTGGACACTGAAGCTTTCTTT.

This chain links TRBV7-3 with TRBJ2-3, with 7 nucleotides matching TRBD1. This CDR3 region has 15 residues. Germline assignment: CDR1 SGHTA and CDR2 FQGTGA. After removal of 5 bases from V and 0 bases from J, the junction contained 5 bases not matched to a gene. CDR3 sequence reads: CASSLGTASTDTQYF. The CDR3 bases are TGTGCCAGCAGCCTCGGGACAGCTAGCACAGATACGCAGTATTTT.